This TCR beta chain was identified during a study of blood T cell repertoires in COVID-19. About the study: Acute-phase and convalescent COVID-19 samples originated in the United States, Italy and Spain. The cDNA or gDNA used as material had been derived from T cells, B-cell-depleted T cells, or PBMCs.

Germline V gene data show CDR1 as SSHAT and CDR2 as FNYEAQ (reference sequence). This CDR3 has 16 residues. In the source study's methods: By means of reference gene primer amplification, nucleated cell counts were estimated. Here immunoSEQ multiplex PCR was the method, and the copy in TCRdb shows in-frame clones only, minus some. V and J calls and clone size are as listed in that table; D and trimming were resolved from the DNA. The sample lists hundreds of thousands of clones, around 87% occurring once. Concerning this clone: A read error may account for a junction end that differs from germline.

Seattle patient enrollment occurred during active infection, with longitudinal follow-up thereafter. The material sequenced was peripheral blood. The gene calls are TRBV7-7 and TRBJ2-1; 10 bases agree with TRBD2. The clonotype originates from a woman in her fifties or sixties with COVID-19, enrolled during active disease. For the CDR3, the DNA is TGTGCTAGCAGCTTAGGGAGAACTAGCGGGAAGAATGAGCAGTTCTTC. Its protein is CASSLGRTSGKNEQFF. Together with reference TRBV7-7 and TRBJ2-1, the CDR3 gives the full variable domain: GAGVSQSPRYKVTKRGQDVTLRCDPISSHATLYWYQQALGQGPEFLTYFNYEAQPDKSGLPSDRFSAERPEGSISTLTIQRTEQRDSAMYRCASSLGRTSGKNEQFFGPGTRLTVL.